Given below is one TCR beta chain in context. What it binds is not known. These data belong to a study of shared clonotypes between healthy human individuals. Generated by immunoSEQ multiplex PCR, the TCRdb table keeps only in-frame clones and is missing some. The table lists about 2.1 million clones, about 93% of them singletons. Study-wide findings and caveats: Clonotypes shared by all four sorted-subset donors had higher generation probabilities than non-shared clonotypes. Clonotype sharing among donors likely depends on sequencing depth.

As defined, naive CD8 cells were CD45RO-negative and positively selected for CCR7, with terminally differentiated effector memory CD45RA+ cells excluded. The donors, all of them Caucasian adults, lived in Nashville, Tennessee. Germline CDR1 is MNHNS and CDR2 is SASEGT. The CDR3 has 13 residues. Deletions cut 3 bases from V and 4 bases from J, with 7 bases between. The clonotype originates from a man younger than 30 in good health. Some clones in this sample may be carry-over from other donors' samples. The chain uses TRBV6-1 and TRBJ1-3, with D unresolved. Sequencing was carried out using naive CD8+ T cells from PBMCs. CDR3 sequence reads: CASSDGLGNTIYF. The CDR3, as DNA: TGTGCCAGCAGTGATGGACTCGGAAACACCATATATTTT.